This T cell receptor (beta chain) was sequenced during a study of blood T cell repertoires in COVID-19. Produced via immunoSEQ multiplex PCR; TCRdb's table is partial and in-frame only. This sample has 110,000 to 150,000 clones, with 75% to 90% found just once. The source material was peripheral blood. The receptor was isolated from a man aged 65 to 85 who had recovered from COVID-19.

In DNA form, the CDR3 reads TGCGCCAGCAGCCAAGCTGTAAGAACTAGCGGACAAGAGACCCAGTACTTC. Translating gives CASSQAVRTSGQETQYF. The V and J genes are TRBV4-1 and TRBJ2-5; 8 nucleotides agree with TRBD2. The V segment lost 1 base and the J segment 2 bases; nucleotides outside the gene matches: 9. CDR1 MGHRA and CDR2 YSYEKL come from the germline V gene. CDR3 length: 17 residues.